The 20 T cell receptor beta chains listed next were all sequenced from one sample in a study of blood T cell repertoires in COVID-19. Method: immunoSEQ multiplex PCR; TCRdb's copy keeps in-frame clones and lacks some. This sample has about 230,000 clones, with approximately 90% found just once. Sequencing used peripheral blood. These receptors came from a middle-aged man with COVID-19, enrolled during active disease.

The chain employs TRBV3-1 (or the pseudogene TRBV3-2) and TRBJ2-3; tentatively, D is TRBD2 (6 bases). This CDR3 comprises 16 residues. Germline-derived CDR1 and CDR2 are LGHDT and YNNKEL (reference sequence). Trimming pared 4 bases from V and 0 bases from J, leaving 14 bases between. The CDR3 protein is CASSPLSGASTDTQYF. The CDR3 region has the DNA TGTGCCAGCAGCCCGCTTAGCGGAGCTAGCACAGATACGCAGTATTTT.

The chain joins TRBV6-2 or TRBV6-3 to TRBJ1-6, with D possibly TRBD1 on 5 matching bases. V lost 6 bases to trimming and J lost 7 bases, with 13 bases between them. Per the germline V gene, CDR1 is MNHEY and CDR2 is SVGEGT. The CDR3 is made up of 14 amino acids. The CDR3 is CASSNRLSNSPLHF. CDR3 DNA sequence: TGTGCCAGCAGCAACAGGCTATCAAATTCACCCCTCCACTTT.

The V gene is TRBV7-3, the J gene TRBJ2-2; TRBD1 aligns across 8 bases. J gave up 1 base and V 5 bases, and 15 bases lay outside the gene matches. The CDR3 extends over 19 amino acids. Germline-derived CDR1 and CDR2 are SGHTA and FQGTGA. As DNA, the CDR3 is TGTGCCAGCAGCCTGATAGTTACGACCGGGACAGGGAACACCGGGGAGCTGTTTTTT. Its translation is CASSLIVTTGTGNTGELFF.

The genes are TRBV7-9 and TRBJ1-4; D gene ambiguous. The V gene's germline CDR1 is SEHNR and CDR2 FQNEAQ (reference sequence). V lost 6 bases, J lost 4 bases, and 12 bases lay in between. The CDR3 consists of 14 residues. CDR3 sequence: CASRSGLLNEKLFF. The CDR3 DNA follows: TGTGCCAGCAGAAGCGGACTTCTTAATGAAAAACTGTTTTTT.

The V call is TRBV6-2 or TRBV6-3, the J call TRBJ2-2; TRBD1 matches at 7 bases. Germline V gene lookup returns CDR1 MNHEY and CDR2 SVGEGT. V gave up 5 bases and J gave up 0 bases; unmatched junction bases: 6. The CDR3 contains 16 residues. The CDR3 region is CASSQTGYPNTGELFF. Here the CDR3 DNA reads TGTGCCAGCAGTCAGACAGGGTACCCGAACACCGGGGAGCTGTTTTTT.

The CDR3 loop reads CASSQPSGLLNEQFF. As DNA, the CDR3 is TGCGCCAGCAGCCAACCGTCGGGACTCCTAAATGAGCAGTTCTTC. The chain uses TRBV4-3 and TRBJ2-1, with D possibly TRBD2 on 6 matching bases. This CDR3 is 15 amino acids long. The ends were cut back, 2 bases at V and 7 bases at J, with 15 bases in the middle. The germline V gene has CDR1 LGHNA and CDR2 YSLEER.

This clone was seen a single time. The CDR3 spells CAWNRHSSNQPQHF. CDR3 nucleotides: TGTGCCTGGAACAGACACAGTAGCAATCAGCCCCAGCATTTT. The chain has TRBV30 and TRBJ1-5, with no clear D. Trimming left V 4 bases short and J 0 bases short, with 10 bases between. Germline V gives CDR1 GTSNPN, CDR2 SVGIG (reference sequence). The CDR3 spans 14 residues. The variable domain in full, with the rest retrieved from reference TRBV30 and TRBJ1-5, is SQTIHQWPATLVQPVGSPLSLECTVEGTSNPNLYWYRQAAGRGLQLLFYSVGIGQISSEVPQNLSASRPQDRQFILSSKKLLLSDSGFYLCAWNRHSSNQPQHFGDGTRLSIL.

V is TRBV13 and J is TRBJ1-6; D is perhaps TRBD1 (6 bases). Between the trimmed V and J ends, which lost 1 base and 7 bases, there was a span of 8 bases. In germline, CDR1 is PRHDT, CDR2 FYEKMQ (reference sequence). The CDR3 has 14 amino acids. The CDR3 sequence: CASSLAQGNSPLHF. Here the CDR3 DNA reads TGTGCCAGCAGCTTAGCGCAGGGGAATTCACCCCTCCACTTT.

This sequence joins TRBV5-4 and TRBJ1-1, with D maybe TRBD1 (5 bases). The germline V gene has CDR1 SGHNT and CDR2 YYREEE (reference sequence). CDR3 length equals 13 residues. V lost 1 base and J 12 bases, leaving 16 bases between the germline ends. The CDR3, as DNA: TGTGCCAGCAGCTTGTGGGGGGGAGATGGAACTTTCTTT. Residues: CASSLWGGDGTFF.

The genes are TRBV2 and TRBJ1-5; unclear D gene. Trimming cost V 7 bases and J 1 base, with 8 bases left between them. CDR1 SNHLY and CDR2 FYNNEI come from the germline V gene. The CDR3 is 13 amino acids. The CDR3 bases are TGTGCCAGCAAGGGAGGGAGCAATCAGCCCCAGCATTTT. Translation gives CASKGGSNQPQHF.

The gene calls are TRBV11-2 and TRBJ1-6; D gene ambiguous. Germline CDR1 SGHAT, CDR2 FQNNGV. This CDR3 region has 15 residues. The ends were cut back, 6 bases at V and 0 bases at J, with 9 bases in the middle. As DNA, the CDR3 is TGTGCCAGCAGTTCCCGAGGCTCCTATAATTCACCCCTCCACTTT. This sequence encodes CASSSRGSYNSPLHF.

This sequence joins TRBV29-1 and TRBJ1-3; 9 bases map to TRBD1. With 7 bases clipped from V and 0 bases from J, the junction kept 7 bases outside the gene matches. This CDR3 is built from 15 residues. The germline CDR1 and CDR2 sequences are SQVTM and ANQGSEA. The CDR3 bases are TGCAGCGCCTGGGACAGGGCCGCCTCTGGAAACACCATATATTTT. It is translated as CSAWDRAASGNTIYF.

This rearrangement joins TRBV6-5 to TRBJ1-2; D is perhaps TRBD1 (5 bases). V gave up 9 bases and J gave up 7 bases, with 15 bases separating them. Germline CDR1 reads MNHEY; CDR2 reads SVGAGI. The CDR3 has 12 residues. CDR3 amino acids: CARRDGAGGYTF. The CDR3 DNA is TGTGCCAGGAGGGACGGAGCGGGTGGCTACACCTTC.

This chain connects TRBV11-2 to TRBJ2-7, with D tentatively TRBD2 (6 bases). V was cut by 3 bases and J by 6 bases, with 12 bases left in between. This CDR3 comprises 13 residues. CDR1 is SGHAT and CDR2 is FQNNGV in the germline V gene. CDR3 sequence reads: CASSLVEGFEQYF. CDR3 sequence (DNA): TGTGCCAGCAGCTTGGTGGAGGGTTTCGAGCAGTACTTC.

In DNA form, the CDR3 reads TGCGCCAGCAGCTTGGGACAAGGAGGTACTGAAGCTTTCTTT. This translates into CASSLGQGGTEAFF. The rearrangement joins TRBV5-1 to TRBJ1-1; D is unresolved. Trimming took off 0 bases at V and 5 bases at J, with 11 bases between the two ends. The CDR3 runs 14 residues. CDR1 is SGHRS and CDR2 is YFSETQ in the germline V gene.

A single count supports this clone. The CDR3 nucleotides read TGTGCCAGCAGCCAGGGGCGAGAGGAGACCCAGTACTTC. As protein: CASSQGREETQYF. The chain couples TRBV7-3 to TRBJ2-5; tentative D call: TRBD1 (6 bases). This CDR3 is built from 13 residues. The germline gives CDR1 SGHTA, CDR2 FQGTGA. Trimming left V 5 bases short and J 5 bases short, with 12 bases between.

This clone was recorded once. The chain is built from TRBV10-2 and TRBJ1-5, with no clear D. The CDR3 is made up of 12 amino acids. V was clipped by 6 bases and J by 7 bases, with 10 bases between them. Germline V gives CDR1 WSHSY, CDR2 SAAADI. The CDR3 bases are TGCGCCAGCAGCCCCGGGAACCAGCCCCAGCATTTT. This sequence encodes CASSPGNQPQHF.

The sample holds one count of this clone. The chain recombines TRBV6-2 or TRBV6-3 with TRBJ2-7; D may be TRBD1 (5 bases). The CDR3 runs 13 residues. Trimming stripped 2 bases from V and 5 bases from J, with 10 bases between. Germline-derived CDR1 and CDR2 are MNHEY and SVGEGT. This CDR3 is CASSYVRGHEQYF. The CDR3 region has the DNA TGTGCCAGCAGTTACGTTAGGGGCCACGAGCAGTACTTC.

This clone was recorded only once. The chain combines TRBV9 with TRBJ2-3; tentatively, D is TRBD2 (5 bases). CDR1 is SGDLS and CDR2 is YYNGEE in the germline V gene. V lost 5 bases, J lost 4 bases, and 11 bases lay in between. There are 13 residues in the CDR3. The CDR3 protein is CASRPSGSDTQYF. In nucleotides, the CDR3 is TGTGCCAGCAGGCCGTCGGGGTCAGATACGCAGTATTTT.

This clone was recorded a few times. The chain is built from TRBV5-8 and TRBJ1-5; TRBD1 matches 7 bases. Germline trimming cut 4 bases from V and 4 bases from J; bases unmatched to any gene: 8. The CDR3 loop spans 15 amino acids. The V gene's germline CDR1 is SGHTS and CDR2 YDEGEE. The CDR3 loop reads CASSPLGQVNQPQHF. The CDR3, as DNA: TGTGCCAGCAGCCCCCTTGGACAGGTGAATCAGCCCCAGCATTTT.